This T cell receptor beta chain was retrieved from a study of blood T cell repertoires in COVID-19. Study summary: The United States, Italy and Spain were the sources of the acute and convalescent COVID-19 samples. PBMCs, B-cell-depleted T cells, or T cells provided the cDNA or gDNA that made up the material.

As handled by the study authors: Reference gene primers were amplified, and this amplification served to estimate nucleated cell counts. The table came from immunoSEQ multiplex PCR; TCRdb's copy has only in-frame clones and leaves some out. V, J and clone size are taken as reported in that table, and D and trimming were inferred from the DNA itself. The table includes around 40,000 clones, approximately 85% detected once. V was cut by 0 bases and J by 2 bases, with 8 bases left in between. The germline CDR1 and CDR2 sequences are LGHNT and FRNRAP. This CDR3 contains 15 residues. The TCR sequence derives from a human donor in a cohort sampled during active COVID-19. The chain has TRBV12-5 and TRBJ1-5; TRBD1 is a possible D gene (6 bases). Material for sequencing was peripheral blood. The CDR3 here is CASGLVGGGNQPQHF. The CDR3 DNA reads TGTGCTAGTGGTTTGGTAGGGGGGGGCAATCAGCCCCAGCATTTT.